This T cell receptor beta chain was recovered during a study of blood T cell repertoires in COVID-19. Sequencing used immunoSEQ multiplex PCR; TCRdb keeps in-frame clones, though not all of them. The sample carries about 130,000 clones, approximately 90% recorded once. Germline V gene data show CDR1 as SGHAT and CDR2 as FQNNGV. The V gene lost 8 bases and the J gene lost 0 bases, with 18 bases spanning the gap. This CDR3 has 16 residues. The sample comprised peripheral blood. The V gene is TRBV11-2, the J gene TRBJ2-3; D gene unclear. The TCR sequence derives from a man in his forties or fifties with acute or convalescent COVID-19. CDR3 sequence: CASLFSRSFSTDTQYF. CDR3 bases: TGTGCCAGCCTCTTCTCCCGTTCTTTTAGCACAGATACGCAGTATTTT.